These 29 T cell receptor beta chains share one sample of origin, sequenced in a study of CD8 T cells in Susac syndrome. Reverse transcription used about 0.45 to 1 ug RNA and random hexamers. TCRdb ran MiXCR on the immunoSEQ multiplex PCR reads and lists one entry per CDR3 protein. The sample includes over 150,000 distinct CDR3 sequences, just under 95% of them seen just once. Sequencing input: CD4+ T cells from PBMCs. The receptors come from a human donor with Susac syndrome.

The chain couples TRBV4-1 to TRBJ1-2; 7 nucleotides match TRBD1. V lost 4 bases and J lost 6; bases outside the gene matches: 11. Germline assignment: CDR1 MGHRA and CDR2 YSYEKL. The CDR3 spans 15 residues. CDR3 DNA sequence: TGCGCCAGCAGCCCTTTCGGGACAGTCAACGATGGCTACACCTTC. It is translated as CASSPFGTVNDGYTF.

This chain joins TRBV5-1 and TRBJ2-5; no clear D gene. Germline V gene lookup returns CDR1 SGHRS and CDR2 YFSETQ. V shed 7 bases and J shed 3 bases, with 13 bases lying between them. CDR3 length: 13 amino acids. In DNA form, the CDR3 reads TGCGCCAGCGGTCAGACTGGTAAAGAGACCCAGTACTTC. Residues: CASGQTGKETQYF.

The chain uses TRBV3-1 and TRBJ1-4; 8 positions match TRBD1. In germline, CDR1 is LGHDT, CDR2 YNNKEL (reference sequence). Germline trimming cut 8 bases from V and 0 bases from J; bases unmatched to any gene: 2. CDR3 length: 14 amino acids. The CDR3 nucleotides are TGTGCCAGCGCACAGGGGGCAACTAATGAAAAACTGTTTTTT. It is translated as CASAQGATNEKLFF.

The chain links TRBV20-1 to TRBJ1-6; D possibly corresponds to TRBD1 (6 bases). The germline CDR1 and CDR2 sequences are DFQATT and SNEGSKA (reference sequence). The CDR3 has 15 amino acids. V was trimmed by 0 bases and J by 9 bases, leaving 15 bases between them. The CDR3 spells CSARDRGADGSPLHF. The CDR3 nucleotides are TGCAGTGCTAGAGATCGGGGGGCGGATGGTTCACCCCTCCACTTT.

The gene calls are TRBV9 and TRBJ2-7, with TRBD1 matching over 10 bases. Trimming at V came to 2 bases and at J to 3 bases, leaving 5 bases not matched to a gene. The CDR3 extends over 15 amino acids. Germline V CDR1 and CDR2: SGDLS, YYNGEE. CDR3 sequence reads: CASSVGQGRGYEQYF. Written as DNA, the CDR3 is TGTGCCAGCAGCGTGGGACAGGGGCGCGGCTACGAGCAGTACTTC.

The chain links TRBV12-3 or TRBV12-4 to TRBJ2-7, with D possibly TRBD1 on 6 matching bases. Trimming took off 4 bases at V and 3 bases at J, with 10 bases between the two ends. CDR3 length: 13 amino acids. This CDR3 reads CASSWTDHYEQYF. CDR3 nucleotides: TGTGCCAGCAGTTGGACAGACCACTACGAGCAGTACTTC.

The gene calls are TRBV5-1 and TRBJ1-6; no firm D call. This CDR3 is built from 14 residues. Germline lookup yields CDR1 SGHRS and CDR2 YFSETQ. V gave up 5 bases and J gave up 10 bases, with 16 bases separating them. This CDR3 is CASSDQPGESPLHF. For the CDR3, the DNA is TGCGCCAGCAGTGACCAACCCGGGGAATCACCCCTCCACTTT.

The rearrangement uses TRBV11-1 and TRBJ2-1; TRBD2 matches at 12 bases. Germline V gene lookup returns CDR1 SGHAT and CDR2 FQDESV (reference sequence). After removal of 3 bases from V and 8 bases from J, the junction contained 5 bases not matched to a gene. The CDR3 runs to 15 residues. The CDR3 sequence: CASSFTSGGIDEQFF. As DNA, the CDR3 is TGTGCCAGCAGCTTTACTAGCGGGGGGATCGATGAGCAGTTCTTC.

J is TRBJ2-7 and V is TRBV18; 8 bases line up with TRBD1. CDR1 and CDR2 (germline): KGHSH, LQKENI. The CDR3 length is 15 residues. Trimming cost V 10 bases and J 5 bases; bases outside gene matches: 16. The CDR3 region has the DNA TGTGCCACCTCCCCATCGCGGACAGGGTCTAACGAGCAGTACTTC. Its protein product is CATSPSRTGSNEQYF.

In DNA, the CDR3 is TGCAGCGTTTCCTGGCAGGGAGGGGCCGGGGAGCTGTTTTTT. Translation gives CSVSWQGGAGELFF. This chain links TRBV29-1 with TRBJ2-2; TRBD2 aligns across 7 bases. The CDR3 consists of 14 residues. J lost 6 bases, V lost 5 bases, and 9 bases had no gene match. Germline CDR1 reads SQVTM; CDR2 reads ANQGSEA.

V and J are TRBV7-2 and TRBJ2-7; D possibly corresponds to TRBD2 (7 bases). Trimming shortened V by 0 bases and J by 5 bases, and 14 bases separated the two germline ends. Germline V gene data show CDR1 as SGHTA and CDR2 as FQGNSA. This CDR3 has 15 residues. CDR3: CASSLAGGPIDEQYF. For the CDR3, the DNA is TGTGCCAGCAGCTTAGCGGGGGGGCCGATCGACGAGCAGTACTTC.

The sample holds one count of this clonotype. CDR3: CASSPERETQYF. CDR3 coding DNA: TGTGCCAGCTCACCAGAGAGGGAGACCCAGTACTTC. This chain uses TRBV18 with TRBJ2-5; D is ambiguous. From germline, CDR1 is KGHSH and CDR2 LQKENI. The CDR3 is 12 amino acids. Deletions cut 2 bases from V and 5 bases from J, with 6 bases between.

The chain employs TRBV3-1 and TRBJ1-5; no reliable D call. Germline CDR1 reads LGHDT; CDR2 reads YNNKEL (reference sequence). The CDR3 has 12 residues. Trimming cost V 2 bases and J 9 bases, with 8 bases left between them. CDR3 in amino acids: CASSQSAGPQHF. CDR3 coding DNA: TGTGCCAGCAGCCAATCGGCGGGGCCCCAGCATTTT.

V and J are TRBV5-1 and TRBJ1-2, with a tentative D call TRBD1 (5 bases). V lost 4 bases and J 7 bases, leaving 17 bases between the germline ends. Germline V gene data show CDR1 as SGHRS and CDR2 as YFSETQ. This CDR3 has 14 amino acids. CDR3 sequence (DNA): TGCGCCAGCAGCCCCCAGGCAGGGCGCGGTGGCTACACCTTC. Translation: CASSPQAGRGGYTF.

The V gene is TRBV20-1, the J gene TRBJ2-5; D may be TRBD1 (6 bases). The V and J ends lost 0 bases and 5 bases respectively, with 16 bases between them. CDR1 and CDR2 from the germline V gene are DFQATT and SNEGSKA (reference sequence). The CDR3 contains 15 residues. CDR3 amino acids: CSARDRGRGRETQYF. CDR3 DNA: TGCAGTGCTAGAGATCGGGGCAGGGGTAGGGAGACCCAGTACTTC.

V and J are TRBV5-4 and TRBJ2-1; 9 bases match TRBD1. The CDR3 length is 15 residues. The germline V gene encodes CDR1 SGHNT and CDR2 YYREEE (reference sequence). The V and J ends lost 5 bases and 8 bases, in that order; junction bases with no gene match: 11. The CDR3 reads CASRTGTGSFDEQFF. In DNA, the CDR3 is TGTGCCAGCAGAACCGGGACAGGGTCTTTCGATGAGCAGTTCTTC.

The V gene is TRBV12-3 or TRBV12-4, the J gene TRBJ2-5; D is perhaps TRBD2 (6 bases). The CDR3 consists of 15 residues. The V end lost 5 bases, the J end lost 5 bases, and 18 bases lay between the germline ends. CDR3 sequence reads: CASSQGGTPGETQYF. CDR3 nucleotide sequence: TGTGCCAGCAGTCAAGGAGGGACCCCGGGGGAGACCCAGTACTTC.

This chain uses TRBV24-1 with TRBJ2-1, with D unclear. Germline V CDR1 and CDR2: KGHDR, SFDVKD. This CDR3 comprises 12 residues. The ends were cut back, 3 bases at V and 5 bases at J, with 4 bases in the middle. The CDR3 reads CATSDLNNEQFF. CDR3 nucleotides: TGTGCCACCAGTGATCTAAACAATGAGCAGTTCTTC.

V gene TRBV10-3 combines with J gene TRBJ2-3, with D unclear. Trimming left V 4 bases short and J 5 bases short, with 7 bases between. Germline values: CDR1 ENHRY, CDR2 SYGVKD. This CDR3 spans 12 amino acids. CDR3 sequence: CAISGVEDTQYF. DNA of the CDR3: TGTGCCATCAGTGGTGTAGAAGATACGCAGTATTTT.

The chain links TRBV5-8 to TRBJ2-5; TRBD2 might be the D (6 bases). In germline, CDR1 is SGHTS, CDR2 YDEGEE. Trimming left V 6 bases short and J 5 bases short, with 14 bases between. The CDR3 covers 13 residues. The CDR3 is CASTTGGAETQYF. In nucleotides, the CDR3 is TGTGCCAGCACCACAGGAGGGGCGGAGACCCAGTACTTC. The whole variable domain, remainder taken from reference TRBV5-8 and TRBJ2-5, is EAGVTQSPTHLIKTRGQQATLRCSPISGHTSVYWYQQALGLGLQFLLWYDEGEERNRGNFPPRFSGRQFPNYSSELNVNALELEDSALYLCASTTGGAETQYFGPGTRLLVL.

This chain connects TRBV30 to TRBJ2-3; perhaps TRBD2 as D (6 bases). The CDR3 has 14 residues. Trimming left V 0 bases short and J 1 base short, with 8 bases between. Germline loops: CDR1 GTSNPN, CDR2 SVGIG (reference sequence). The CDR3 spells CAWSVKRGTDTQYF. CDR3 bases: TGTGCCTGGAGTGTAAAGCGGGGCACAGATACGCAGTATTTT.

This chain uses TRBV28 with TRBJ2-7, with 7 bases lining up with TRBD1. Losses at the gene ends were 6 bases for V and 3 bases for J; bases not matched to a gene: 5. The germline CDR1 and CDR2 sequences are MDHEN and SYDVKM. The CDR3 spans 13 residues. The CDR3: CASRPGTDYEQYF. In nucleotides, the CDR3 is TGTGCCAGCAGACCCGGGACAGACTACGAGCAGTACTTC.

The chain employs TRBV9 and TRBJ2-3; D is undetermined. V was shortened by 4 bases and J by 2 bases, with 11 bases between the two germline ends. Germline V gene lookup returns CDR1 SGDLS and CDR2 YYNGEE. The CDR3 totals 14 residues. CDR3 nucleotides: TGTGCCAGCAGCCCCCGAACTAACACAGATACGCAGTATTTT. It yields the protein CASSPRTNTDTQYF.

The chain couples TRBV2 to TRBJ2-1, with TRBD2 matching over 14 bases. CDR3 size: 16 residues. Unmatched junction bases numbered 3, after V lost 2 bases and J lost 6 bases. Germline assignment: CDR1 SNHLY and CDR2 FYNNEI. In nucleotides, the CDR3 is TGTGCCAGCAGTGAATGGGGGACTAGCGGGAGCAATGAGCAGTTCTTC. This gives the protein CASSEWGTSGSNEQFF. The full variable domain, completed using reference TRBV2 and TRBJ2-1, is EPEVTQTPSHQVTQMGQEVILRCVPISNHLYFYWYRQILGQKVEFLVSFYNNEISEKSEIFDDQFSVERPDGSNFTLKIRSTKLEDSAMYFCASSEWGTSGSNEQFFGPGTRLTVL.

The V and J genes are TRBV3-1 and TRBJ2-7; D gene uncertain. The V gene lost 1 base and the J gene lost 7 bases, with 8 bases spanning the gap. The germline gives CDR1 LGHDT, CDR2 YNNKEL (reference sequence). The length of the CDR3 is 12 residues. CDR3 sequence (DNA): TGTGCCAGCAGCCAAGGAGGACCAGAGCAGTACTTC. Residues: CASSQGGPEQYF.

V is TRBV20-1 and J is TRBJ2-2; D may be TRBD2 (5 bases). CDR1 is DFQATT, CDR2 SNEGSKA, per germline (reference sequence). This CDR3 has 12 residues. The ends were cut back, 6 bases at V and 6 bases at J, with 11 bases in the middle. This chain's CDR3 is CSAPGESGELFF. CDR3 sequence (DNA): TGCAGTGCCCCCGGGGAGTCCGGGGAGCTGTTTTTT.

The chain combines TRBV3-1 with TRBJ1-4, with D possibly being TRBD1 (5 bases). The CDR3 contains 15 residues. From germline, CDR1 is LGHDT and CDR2 YNNKEL (reference sequence). Trimming shortened V by 2 bases and J by 5 bases, and 12 bases separated the two germline ends. CDR3 DNA sequence: TGTGCCAGCAGCCAATTCCCGGGGGGGAATGAAAAACTGTTTTTT. Encoded protein: CASSQFPGGNEKLFF. The complete variable domain, with remaining parts taken from reference TRBV3-1 and TRBJ1-4, reads DTAVSQTPKYLVTQMGNDKSIKCEQNLGHDTMYWYKQDSKKFLKIMFSYNNKELIINETVPNRFSPKSPDKAHLNLHINSLELGDSAVYFCASSQFPGGNEKLFFGSGTQLSVL.

V usage is TRBV20-1 and J usage is TRBJ2-2; 8 positions match TRBD2. Germline CDR1 reads DFQATT; CDR2 reads SNEGSKA (reference sequence). The CDR3 loop spans 14 amino acids. The V segment lost 6 bases and the J segment 4 bases; nucleotides outside the gene matches: 7. The CDR3 nucleotides are TGCAGTGCCACCCTCGGGGGGGCCACCGGGGAGCTGTTTTTT. This translates into CSATLGGATGELFF.

The rearrangement links TRBV20-1 to TRBJ2-1, with 7 bases matching TRBD2. CDR1 and CDR2 (germline): DFQATT, SNEGSKA (reference sequence). CDR3 length: 15 residues. V lost 1 base and J lost 4; bases outside the gene matches: 7. This CDR3 is CSARVAGRTYNEQFF. The CDR3 nucleotides are TGCAGTGCTAGAGTGGCCGGGAGGACATACAATGAGCAGTTCTTC.